This T cell receptor (beta chain) was retrieved from a study of early T cells in non-severe SARS-CoV-2 infection. Background on the study: The sequenced material was bulk RNA from unsorted whole blood, and its chains were unpaired. Overall study results and limits: Using VDJdb, the matching emphasized anti-spike CD8 responses while missing private and CD4 specificities.

Germline V gene data show CDR1 as LGHDT and CDR2 as YNNKEL (reference sequence). With 2 bases removed from V and 7 bases from J, the gap between germline ends came to 9 bases. The CDR3 sequence is 13 residues long. Unique molecular identifiers were affixed to single, distinct cDNA molecules. TCRdb re-called the 5' RACE reads through MiXCR, storing one row per CDR3 protein. The sample has over 95,000 distinct CDR3 sequences, roughly 17% seen once; the top ten hold around 1.3%. To note about this clonotype: What it binds is not known.

The TCR sequence derives from an adult who was a healthcare worker with PCR-confirmed SARS-CoV-2 infection or an uninfected control (not recorded which). The genes are TRBV3-1 and TRBJ2-4; maybe TRBD2 (5 bases). Sequencing was carried out using whole blood. The CDR3: CASSQRDMNIQYF. CDR3 DNA sequence: TGTGCCAGCAGCCAACGGGATATGAACATTCAGTACTTC.